What follows are 21 T cell receptor beta chains derived from one specimen sequenced in a study of Tregs in tolerant kidney transplant recipients. Only in-frame clones appear in the TCRdb table, and some are missing; sequencing was by immunoSEQ multiplex PCR. This table has 55,000 to 70,000 clones, approximately 85% appearing once. The source material was Tregs from blood, sampled before the transplant. All receptors derive from a human donor who received a combined kidney and bone marrow transplant.

The V gene is TRBV7-2, the J gene TRBJ1-2; D not resolved. The V end was cut by 2 bases, the J end by 0 bases, with 13 bases between. The germline gives CDR1 SGHTA, CDR2 FQGNSA. The CDR3 sequence is 16 residues long. This chain's CDR3 is CASSLWQGLPNYGYTF. The CDR3 coding sequence is TGTGCCAGCAGCTTATGGCAAGGGTTGCCTAACTATGGCTACACCTTC.

The V gene is TRBV7-2, the J gene TRBJ2-7, with TRBD2 matching over 9 bases. V trimming: 1 base; J trimming: 9 bases; junction bases outside the gene matches: 7. Germline CDR1 reads SGHTA; CDR2 reads FQGNSA. CDR3 size: 14 residues. DNA of the CDR3: TGTGCCAGCAGCTTAGGCGGGAGGGCTGACGGGCAGTACTTC. This gives the protein CASSLGGRADGQYF.

The J gene is TRBJ1-1, the V gene TRBV27; D is perhaps TRBD1 (6 bases). Trimming removed 1 base from V and 3 bases from J, with 18 bases in between. Germline V lookup: CDR1 MNHEY, CDR2 SMNVEV (reference sequence). The CDR3 contains 17 residues. The CDR3 sequence is CASSLWQGPRMDTEAFF. The CDR3 DNA reads as TGTGCCAGCAGTTTATGGCAGGGGCCGAGGATGGACACTGAAGCTTTCTTT.

CDR3 amino acids: CASSLGWGQTTFNYGYTF. CDR3 nucleotides: TGTGCCAGCAGCTTAGGATGGGGACAGACAACTTTTAACTATGGCTACACCTTC. The chain joins TRBV7-9 to TRBJ1-2; 7 bases agree with TRBD1. After removal of 1 base from V and 1 base from J, the junction contained 12 bases not matched to a gene. From germline, CDR1 is SEHNR and CDR2 FQNEAQ (reference sequence). The CDR3 runs to 18 residues.

This sequence joins TRBV6-6 and TRBJ1-2, with D uncertain. Germline CDR1 is MNHNY and CDR2 is SVGAGI (reference sequence). V was trimmed by 4 bases and J by 3 bases, leaving 6 bases between them. The CDR3 sequence is 12 residues long. Here the CDR3 DNA reads TGTGCCAGCAGTTCTTACGACTATGGCTACACCTTC. This sequence encodes CASSSYDYGYTF.

V is TRBV12-5 and J is TRBJ2-5; a possible D gene is TRBD2 (5 bases). Germline-derived CDR1 and CDR2 are LGHNT and FRNRAP. V lost 1 base to trimming and J lost 5 bases, with 11 bases between them. The CDR3 has 14 residues. The chain's CDR3 is CASGLGRGLETQYF. The DNA of the CDR3 is TGTGCTAGTGGTTTGGGCCGAGGGCTGGAGACCCAGTACTTC.

The chain employs TRBV30 and TRBJ1-1; no definite D call. Germline V gene sequence: CDR1 GTSNPN, CDR2 SVGIG (reference sequence). V lost 0 bases and J lost 0, with 5 bases in between. There are 13 residues in the CDR3. The CDR3 here is CAWSVKVNTEAFF. The CDR3 nucleotides are TGTGCCTGGAGTGTGAAGGTGAACACTGAAGCTTTCTTT.

This sequence joins TRBV28 and TRBJ2-3; D tentatively reads TRBD1 or TRBD2 (5 bases each). The germline gives CDR1 MDHEN, CDR2 SYDVKM. This CDR3 has 16 amino acids. Trimming cost V 6 bases and J 9 bases, with 25 bases left between them. CDR3 residues: CASSLGPGRLIETQYF. CDR3 nucleotide sequence: TGTGCCAGCAGCCTCGGTCCGGGACGGCTGATCGAGACGCAGTATTTT.

The chain couples TRBV5-1 to TRBJ2-1; D ambiguous. This CDR3 is 12 amino acids long. Germline loops: CDR1 SGHRS, CDR2 YFSETQ. Between the trimmed V and J ends, which lost 5 bases and 7 bases, there was a span of 10 bases. Here the CDR3 reads CASRPGRNEQFF. Here the CDR3 DNA reads TGCGCCAGCAGGCCTGGAAGAAATGAGCAGTTCTTC.

This chain connects TRBV28 to TRBJ1-2, with D perhaps matching TRBD1 (6 bases). The CDR3 totals 13 residues. The germline V gene encodes CDR1 MDHEN and CDR2 SYDVKM. V lost 5 bases, J lost 4 bases, and 11 bases lay in between. The CDR3 nucleotides read TGTGCCAGCAGTGCAAACAGGGCCTATGGCTACACCTTC. It is translated as CASSANRAYGYTF.

The chain recombines TRBV2 with TRBJ1-2; D may be TRBD1 (5 bases). The ends were cut back, 5 bases at V and 6 bases at J, with 16 bases in the middle. The CDR3 covers 14 residues. Germline V gene sequence: CDR1 SNHLY, CDR2 FYNNEI. CDR3 DNA sequence: TGTGCCAGCAGTATTCGCGGGACTACCGATGGCTACACCTTC. It specifies CASSIRGTTDGYTF. The full variable domain, its missing parts supplied by reference TRBV2 and TRBJ1-2, is EPEVTQTPSHQVTQMGQEVILRCVPISNHLYFYWYRQILGQKVEFLVSFYNNEISEKSEIFDDQFSVERPDGSNFTLKIRSTKLEDSAMYFCASSIRGTTDGYTFGSGTRLTVV.

Here the CDR3 reads CASSYYIAGFNEQFF. CDR3 coding DNA: TGTGCCAGCAGTTACTATATAGCGGGGTTCAATGAGCAGTTCTTC. The rearrangement uses TRBV6-5 and TRBJ2-1; 8 bases match TRBD2. Germline V gene sequence: CDR1 MNHEY, CDR2 SVGAGI. The CDR3 runs 15 residues. V lost 1 base to trimming and J lost 6 bases; unmatched junction nucleotides: 5.

The chain employs TRBV29-1 and TRBJ2-1; tentative D call: TRBD2 (5 bases). CDR1 and CDR2 from the germline V gene are SQVTM and ANQGSEA. This CDR3 comprises 14 residues. The V and J ends lost 8 bases and 0 bases respectively, with 14 bases between them. The CDR3 spells CSIVGGSSYNEQFF. Written as DNA, the CDR3 is TGCAGCATTGTAGGAGGAAGCTCCTACAATGAGCAGTTCTTC.

The gene calls are TRBV6-5 and TRBJ1-1; TRBD1 is a possible D gene (5 bases). The CDR3 covers 13 residues. Trimming shortened V by 5 bases and J by 1 base, and 8 bases separated the two germline ends. The germline V gene has CDR1 MNHEY and CDR2 SVGAGI. CDR3 loop: CASSEQGNTEAFF. CDR3 nucleotide sequence: TGTGCCAGCAGTGAGCAGGGGAACACTGAAGCTTTCTTT.

V gene TRBV20-1 combines with J gene TRBJ1-2; D gene ambiguous. The CDR3 is 11 residues long. The ends were cut back, 1 base at V and 4 bases at J, with 4 bases in the middle. Germline-derived CDR1 and CDR2 are DFQATT and SNEGSKA (reference sequence). The CDR3 protein is CSARAGYGYTF. Written as DNA, the CDR3 is TGCAGTGCTAGAGCGGGCTATGGCTACACCTTC.

The gene calls are TRBV6-5 and TRBJ2-7; 14 bases map to TRBD2. V lost 6 bases and J lost 2; bases outside the gene matches: 3. The CDR3 covers 15 residues. Germline V gives CDR1 MNHEY, CDR2 SVGAGI. CDR3 sequence: CASSSTSGGAYEQYF. In DNA, the CDR3 is TGTGCCAGCAGCTCGACTAGCGGGGGGGCCTACGAGCAGTACTTC.

The genes are TRBV19 and TRBJ2-4; tentatively, D is TRBD1 (6 bases). The germline V and J ends were trimmed by 2 bases and 5 bases, with 22 bases remaining between them. The CDR3 length is 18 residues. The germline CDR1 and CDR2 sequences are LNHDA and SQIVND (reference sequence). CDR3 amino acids: CASSIRGGYRVRENIQYF. CDR3 coding DNA: TGTGCCAGTAGTATACGAGGGGGATACAGGGTACGTGAAAACATTCAGTACTTC.

Here the CDR3 reads CASSGTGSNQPQHF. Written as DNA, the CDR3 is TGTGCCAGCAGCGGGACAGGGAGCAATCAGCCCCAGCATTTT. The chain uses TRBV9 and TRBJ1-5, with 8 bases identical to TRBD1. J was trimmed by 1 base and V by 3 bases; bases with no gene match: 0. Germline V gives CDR1 SGDLS, CDR2 YYNGEE. This CDR3 region has 14 residues.

The J gene is TRBJ1-2, the V gene TRBV5-1; D ambiguous. V lost 0 bases to trimming and J lost 3 bases, with 9 bases between them. The length of the CDR3 is 14 residues. Germline CDR1 reads SGHRS; CDR2 reads YFSETQ. The CDR3 region has the DNA TGCGCCAGCAGCTTGGCCGACGGCTACTATGGCTACACCTTC. Translating gives CASSLADGYYGYTF.

The genes are TRBV15 and TRBJ2-3, with D perhaps TRBD1 or TRBD2 (5 bases each). Germline V gene data show CDR1 as LNHNV and CDR2 as YYDKDF (reference sequence). The V end lost 2 bases, the J end lost 1 base, and 13 bases lay between the germline ends. This CDR3 region has 16 residues. The CDR3 protein is CATSRRDMGGTDTQYF. In nucleotides, the CDR3 is TGTGCCACCAGCAGAAGAGATATGGGGGGCACAGATACGCAGTATTTT. The whole variable domain, remainder taken from reference TRBV15 and TRBJ2-3, is DAMVIQNPRYQVTQFGKPVTLSCSQTLNHNVMYWYQQKSSQAPKLLFHYYDKDFNNEADTPDNFQSRRPNTSFCFLDIRSPGLGDTAMYLCATSRRDMGGTDTQYFGPGTRLTVL.

This chain links TRBV19 with TRBJ2-1; 10 bases match TRBD1. After removal of 7 bases from V and 4 bases from J, the junction contained 7 bases not matched to a gene. The CDR3 is 15 amino acids. Germline CDR1 LNHDA, CDR2 SQIVND (reference sequence). The CDR3: CASTLGTGVYNEQFF. CDR3 DNA: TGTGCCAGTACCCTAGGGACAGGGGTTTACAATGAGCAGTTCTTC.